This is a list of T cell receptor beta chains from one sample in a study of T cell changes during pregnancy in multiple sclerosis. Profiled with immunoSEQ multiplex PCR; TCRdb holds only in-frame clones, not every one. This sample has tens of thousands of clones, with approximately 89% found just once. Source: peripheral blood, taken before pregnancy. Receptors originate from a female donor with multiple sclerosis, enrolled in a pregnancy study. Both conserved end residues are part of each CDR3. Fields, in order: D gene, CDR3 length, V gene, J gene, clone size, CDR3 DNA, CDR3 protein. D genes are given only for firm matches. Only part of the rows carry a size: once, few, many, or a class if the clone is expanded.

>TRBD2|15|TRBV7-9|TRBJ2-3|.
TGTGCCAGCAGCTCTATAGCGGGGGTCACAGATACGCAGTATTTT
CASSSIAGVTDTQYF
>.|12|TRBV5-4|TRBJ1-1|.
TGTGCCAGCAGCTTGGACGGGCGGGGCGCTTTCTTT
CASSLDGRGAFF
>.|17|TRBV7-6|TRBJ2-1|.
TGTGCCAGCAGCTTAGCGCCGGCGGGGGCCCGCTTGAGGGAGCAGTTCTTC
CASSLAPAGARLREQFF
>TRBD1|15|TRBV7-6|TRBJ1-2|.
TGTGCCAGCAGCTCCCACAGGGGGCAAGATGATGGCTACACCTTC
CASSSHRGQDDGYTF
>TRBD1|17|TRBV7-6|TRBJ1-1|.
TGTGCCAGCAGCTCCTACAGGACAGGTGGACTGAGCACTGAAGCTTTCTTT
CASSSYRTGGLSTEAFF
>.|18|TRBV7-9|TRBJ2-5|.
TGTGCCAGCAGCTTGGTGTCAACAGGGGGAGGGCCTCTAGAGACCCAGTACTTC
CASSLVSTGGGPLETQYF
>.|11|TRBV20-1|TRBJ1-2|few
TGCAGCGTACAGGGAGACTATGGCTACACCTTC
CSVQGDYGYTF
>TRBD2|14|TRBV29-1|TRBJ2-1|once
TGCAGCGCCTCAGGGGCGGGAGGGGTAAATGAGCAGTTCTTC
CSASGAGGVNEQFF
>.|16|TRBV7-9|TRBJ1-4|.
TGTGCCAGCAGCACGGGGGTGTTGCCGGGGCCGGAAAAACTGTTTTTT
CASSTGVLPGPEKLFF
>.|15|TRBV6-5|TRBJ1-6|.
TGTGCCAGCAGCGAGGACAGCTATTATAATTCACCCCTCCACTTT
CASSEDSYYNSPLHF
>TRBD1|13|TRBV6-1|TRBJ2-7|.
TGTGCCAGCAGTTCCGACAGGGCCTACGAGCAGTACTTC
CASSSDRAYEQYF
>TRBD2|17|TRBV5-1|TRBJ2-1|.
TGCGCCAGCAGCTCGGCCGGGACTAGCGGGAGAGGCAATGAGCAGTTCTTC
CASSSAGTSGRGNEQFF
>TRBD1|16|TRBV19|TRBJ1-2|.
TGTGCCAGTAATCAGGGGGGCGTTCCCCTTAACTATGGCTACACCTTC
CASNQGGVPLNYGYTF
>.|14|TRBV10-3|TRBJ1-4|.
TGTGCCATCCGGAGTCCAGGGATGGGTGAAAAACTGTTTTTT
CAIRSPGMGEKLFF
>.|15|TRBV4-3|TRBJ1-5|once
TGCGCCAGCAGCCCCACCGAAGCCAGCAATCAGCCCCAGCATTTT
CASSPTEASNQPQHF
>.|15|TRBV9|TRBJ2-1|once
TGTGCCAGCAGCGTCGGGGAAAGTAGTTCAAATGAGCAGTTCTTC
CASSVGESSSNEQFF
>TRBD1|15|TRBV27|TRBJ2-7|.
TGTGCCAGCAGTCTCCCGGGACAGGGTGACTACGAGCAGTACTTC
CASSLPGQGDYEQYF
>TRBD2|18|TRBV4-2|TRBJ2-5|.
TGTGCCAGCAGCCAAGGTCTGGCTAGCGGGATGTACCAAGAGACCCAGTACTTC
CASSQGLASGMYQETQYF
>TRBD2|15|TRBV7-3|TRBJ2-7|.
TGTGCCAGCAGCTTAACCCCGGGGGGGGGCTACGAGCAGTACTTC
CASSLTPGGGYEQYF
>.|13|TRBV6-1|TRBJ1-2|.
TGTGCCGGGCGAGGAGGCGGTCCGTATGGCTACACCTTC
CAGRGGGPYGYTF
>.|12|TRBV29-1|TRBJ1-2|.
TGCAGCGTTGAAACGCAGAACTATGGCTACACCTTC
CSVETQNYGYTF
>TRBD1|13|TRBV29-1|TRBJ1-1|.
TGCAGCGCGAGGGGGCGGGTGAACACTGAAGCTTTCTTT
CSARGRVNTEAFF
>TRBD1|15|TRBV4-2|TRBJ1-5|.
TGTGCCAGCAGCCAAGATTTAGGAGGGGGCAAGCCCCAGCATTTT
CASSQDLGGGKPQHF
>.|14|TRBV6-1|TRBJ1-5|.
TGTGCCAGCAGTGAGTCGGGAATGGGTCAGCCCCAGCATTTT
CASSESGMGQPQHF
>.|13|TRBV7-9|TRBJ2-7|.
TGTGCCAGCAGCCCTCGGACTGCTCTCAAGCAGTACTTC
CASSPRTALKQYF
>TRBD2|16|TRBV23-1|TRBJ2-7|once
TGCGCCAGCAGTCTTTACCCGGGGGAGGGTTTGGACGAGCAGTACTTC
CASSLYPGEGLDEQYF
>TRBD1|16|TRBV7-8|TRBJ1-2|.
TGTGCCAGCAGCTTAGGCAGCTCAGGGGGCGACTATGGCTACACCTTC
CASSLGSSGGDYGYTF
>.|13|TRBV5-1|TRBJ2-2|.
TGCGCCAGCAGCTCTAGCGTCCCCGGGGAGCTGTTTTTT
CASSSSVPGELFF
>.|14|TRBV2|TRBJ1-2|few
TGTGCCAGCAGCAGGGGTTTAGCTAACTATGGCTACACCTTC
CASSRGLANYGYTF
>.|14|TRBV6-1|TRBJ1-5|.
TGTGCCAGCCAAACGAACAGCCCCCATCAGCCCCAGCATTTT
CASQTNSPHQPQHF
>.|13|TRBV7-9|TRBJ2-7|.
TGTGCCAGCAGCTTAAATACAGTGAACGAGCAGTACTTC
CASSLNTVNEQYF
>TRBD1|17|TRBV4-2|TRBJ1-1|.
TGTGCCAGCAGCCAAGCACTAAAGGGGGCGCGGGGTACTGAAGCTTTCTTT
CASSQALKGARGTEAFF
>TRBD1|17|TRBV4-1|TRBJ2-5|.
TGCGCCAGCAGCCAAGACTCCCAGGACAGGTACCAAGAGACCCAGTACTTC
CASSQDSQDRYQETQYF
>.|13|TRBV2|TRBJ2-5|.
TGTGCCAGCAGTGAAAACAGGGAAGAGACCCAGTACTTC
CASSENREETQYF
>.|16|TRBV28|TRBJ2-5|.
TGTGCCAGCAGTACCTTGTTGGGCAGCTACCAAGAGACCCAGTACTTC
CASSTLLGSYQETQYF
>.|12|TRBV25-1|TRBJ1-2|.
TGTGCCAGCAGTACCTTCGGCTATGGCTACACCTTC
CASSTFGYGYTF
>.|15|TRBV30|TRBJ1-1|.
TGTGCCTGGAGGGGGGGACCCATAGGAAGCACTGAAGCTTTCTTT
CAWRGGPIGSTEAFF
>TRBD2|14|TRBV6-6|TRBJ2-3|.
TGTGCCAGCAGTCCCACTAGCGGGAGCTTCACGCAGTATTTT
CASSPTSGSFTQYF
>.|18|TRBV7-9|TRBJ2-1|.
TGTGCCAGCAGCTTAGGCCTAAGGAGAGCGGGTCTCGTGGCTGAGCAGTTCTTC
CASSLGLRRAGLVAEQFF
>.|19|TRBV6-4|TRBJ2-2|.
TGTGCCAGCAGACCTGGACAGAGAGGGGTCGGGAAGAACACCGGGGAGCTGTTTTTT
CASRPGQRGVGKNTGELFF
>.|12|TRBV18|TRBJ2-7|.
TGTGCCAGCTCACCTGGGGACTCCAGTCAGTACTTC
CASSPGDSSQYF
>.|15|TRBV27|TRBJ2-2|.
TGTGCCAGCAGCTATAACAGGGCGAACACCGGGGAGCTGTTTTTT
CASSYNRANTGELFF
>.|12|TRBV6-5|TRBJ1-6|once
TGTGCCAGCAGGGGACGGGGGTCCCGGCAGCTCTTT
CASRGRGSRQLF
>TRBD2|16|TRBV29-1|TRBJ2-7|.
TGCAGCGTTGCCCCGGTGGCTAGCGGGAGCTCCTACGAGCAGTACTTC
CSVAPVASGSSYEQYF